This record concerns one T cell receptor beta chain sequence. The data are from a study of blood T cell repertoires in COVID-19. Study overall: There were acute and convalescent COVID-19 samples, and they came from the United States, Italy and Spain. T cells, B-cell-depleted T cells, or PBMCs provided the cDNA or gDNA that served as material.

How the authors handled the data: Estimation of nucleated cell counts was performed using reference gene primer amplification. Profiling relied on immunoSEQ multiplex PCR, and the TCRdb table lists in-frame clones only, not all of them. V and J calls and clone size are as listed in that table; D and trimming were resolved from the DNA. The sample has under 200,000 clones, around 89% seen once; the top ten hold roughly 5.5%. The specimen was peripheral blood. The clonotype was recovered from a man aged 40-55 years with active or convalescent COVID-19.

The CDR3 DNA is TGTGCCAGCAGTTTGAGCGGGAGTGGGTTCGGGGAGCTGTTTTTT. The encoded protein is CASSLSGSGFGELFF. The chain combines TRBV6-6 with TRBJ2-2, with TRBD2 matching over 8 bases. The CDR3 covers 15 residues. In germline, CDR1 is MNHNY, CDR2 SVGAGI (reference sequence). V gave up 4 bases and J gave up 7 bases; unmatched junction bases: 8.